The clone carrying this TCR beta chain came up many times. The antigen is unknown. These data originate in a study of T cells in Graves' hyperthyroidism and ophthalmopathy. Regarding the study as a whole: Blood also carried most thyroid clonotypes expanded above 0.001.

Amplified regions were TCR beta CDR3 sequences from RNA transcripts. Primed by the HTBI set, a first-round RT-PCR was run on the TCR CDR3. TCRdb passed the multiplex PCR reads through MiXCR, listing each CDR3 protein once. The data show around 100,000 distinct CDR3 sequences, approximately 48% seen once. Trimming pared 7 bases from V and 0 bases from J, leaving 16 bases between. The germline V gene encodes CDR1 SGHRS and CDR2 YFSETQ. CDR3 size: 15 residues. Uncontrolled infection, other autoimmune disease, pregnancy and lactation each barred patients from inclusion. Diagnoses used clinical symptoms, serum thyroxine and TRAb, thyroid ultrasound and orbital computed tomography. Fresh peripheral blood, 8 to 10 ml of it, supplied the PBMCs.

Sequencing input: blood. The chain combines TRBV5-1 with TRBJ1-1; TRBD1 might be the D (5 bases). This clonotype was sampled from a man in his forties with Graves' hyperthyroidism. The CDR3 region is CASSGGATVNTEAFF. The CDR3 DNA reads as TGCGCCAGCTCAGGAGGGGCGACGGTGAACACTGAAGCTTTCTTT.